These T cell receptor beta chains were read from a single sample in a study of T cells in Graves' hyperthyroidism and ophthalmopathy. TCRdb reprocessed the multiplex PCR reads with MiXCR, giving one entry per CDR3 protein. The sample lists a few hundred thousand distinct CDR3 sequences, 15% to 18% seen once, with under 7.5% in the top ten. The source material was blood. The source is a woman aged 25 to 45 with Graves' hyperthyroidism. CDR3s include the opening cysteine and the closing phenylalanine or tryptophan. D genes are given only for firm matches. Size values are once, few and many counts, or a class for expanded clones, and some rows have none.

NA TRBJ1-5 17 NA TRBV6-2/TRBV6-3 TGTGCCAGCAGAGAACCCGGGGCCCTTTTTCCTCCTCAGCCCCAGCATTTT CASREPGALFPPQPQHF
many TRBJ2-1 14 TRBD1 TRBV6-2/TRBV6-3 TGTGCCAGCAGTTATTGGACAGGGAGCGATGAGCAGTTCTTC CASSYWTGSDEQFF
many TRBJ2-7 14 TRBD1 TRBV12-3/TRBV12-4 TGTGCCAGCAGTTTTAGGGGGCCAGGGCACGAGCAGTACTTC CASSFRGPGHEQYF
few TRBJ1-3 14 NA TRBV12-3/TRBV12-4 TGTGCCAGCAGGGTACACCTCTCTGGAAACACCATATATTTT CASRVHLSGNTIYF
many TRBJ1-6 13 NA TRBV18 TGTGCCAGCTCTGGACAGCAAAGTTCACCCCTCCACTTT CASSGQQSSPLHF
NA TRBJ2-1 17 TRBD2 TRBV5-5 TGTGCCAGCAGCTTGTGGTCTAGCGGGAGCTCCTACAATGAGCAGTTCTTC CASSLWSSGSSYNEQFF
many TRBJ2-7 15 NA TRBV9 TGTGCCAGCAGCGTGGCGGGGGACAGTACCTACGAGCAGTACTTC CASSVAGDSTYEQYF
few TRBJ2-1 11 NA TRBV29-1 TGCAGCGTTGAAGATCCTGGGGAGCAGTTCTTC CSVEDPGEQFF
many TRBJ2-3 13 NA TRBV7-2 TGTGCCAGCAGCTTCGAGGGATTTGGAACGCAGTATTTT CASSFEGFGTQYF
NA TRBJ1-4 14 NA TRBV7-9 TGTGCCAGCAGCTTCAACGAGGGTGGGGAAAAACTGTTTTTT CASSFNEGGEKLFF
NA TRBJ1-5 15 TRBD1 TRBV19 TGTGCCAGTAGAAGCAGGGGGCCCCGCGGTCAGCCCCAGCATTTT CASRSRGPRGQPQHF
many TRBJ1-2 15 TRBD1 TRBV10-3 TGTGCCATCACGGGACAGGGCGGACTTAACTATGGCTACACCTTC CAITGQGGLNYGYTF
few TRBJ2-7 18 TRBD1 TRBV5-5 TGTGCCAGCAGCCTCACCTGGACAGGGAACTACGGACTCTACGAGCAGTACTTC CASSLTWTGNYGLYEQYF
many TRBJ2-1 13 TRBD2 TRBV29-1 TGCAGCGTTGTGGGCGGGAGAGGCAATGAGCAGTTCTTC CSVVGGRGNEQFF
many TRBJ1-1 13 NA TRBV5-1 TGCGCCAGCAGCTTGCTGGAAGACACTGAAGCTTTCTTT CASSLLEDTEAFF
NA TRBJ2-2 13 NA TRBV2 TGTGCCAGCGCCGGGACTAACACCGGGGAGCTGTTTTTT CASAGTNTGELFF
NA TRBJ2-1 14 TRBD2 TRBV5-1 TGCGCCAGCAGCTTGACTAGCGGGCCCCTGGAGCAGTTCTTC CASSLTSGPLEQFF
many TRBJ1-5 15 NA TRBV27 TGTGCCAGCAGTTTTGCCGGGGGGGACAATCAGCCCCAGCATTTT CASSFAGGDNQPQHF
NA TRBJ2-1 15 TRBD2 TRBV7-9 TGTGCCAGCAGCTCCGGACTAGCGGGATTTTTTGAGCAGTTCTTC CASSSGLAGFFEQFF
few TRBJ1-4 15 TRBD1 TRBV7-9 TGTGCCAGCAGCCCGCGGGACAGGGGTGGCGAAAAACTGTTTTTT CASSPRDRGGEKLFF
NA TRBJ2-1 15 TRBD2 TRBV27 TGTGCCAGCAGTCCCACGGGGGGGTGGGACAATGAGCAGTTCTTC CASSPTGGWDNEQFF
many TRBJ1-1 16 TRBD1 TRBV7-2 TGTGCCAGCAGCCTTAGAGGGACAGGGGGCTACACTGAAGCTTTCTTT CASSLRGTGGYTEAFF
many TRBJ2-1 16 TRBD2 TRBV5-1 TGCGCCAGCAGCTTGTTATCACTAGCGGGAGAGTCTGAGCAGTTCTTC CASSLLSLAGESEQFF
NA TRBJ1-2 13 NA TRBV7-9 TGTGCCAGCAGCCAGGACGGATCCTATGGCTACACCTTC CASSQDGSYGYTF
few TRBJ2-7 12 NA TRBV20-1 TGCAGTGCCGGACTTTCCTCCTACGAGCAGTACTTC CSAGLSSYEQYF
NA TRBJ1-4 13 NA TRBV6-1 TGTGCCAGCAGTGTCCTGGGGGGCGAAAAACTGTTTTTT CASSVLGGEKLFF
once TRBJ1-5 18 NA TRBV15 TGTGCCACCAGCAGAGATAACTCATTGGGTTGGGGCAATCAGCCCCAGCATTTT CATSRDNSLGWGNQPQHF
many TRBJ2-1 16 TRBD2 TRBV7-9 TGTGCCAGCAGCTTAGAAACTAGCGGGAGGTACAATGAGCAGTTCTTC CASSLETSGRYNEQFF
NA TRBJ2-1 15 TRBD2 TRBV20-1 TGCAGTGCTAGACTGACTAGCGGGACCCTTCCCGAGCAGTTCTTC CSARLTSGTLPEQFF
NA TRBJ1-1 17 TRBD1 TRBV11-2 TGTGCCAGCAGCCTAGTCAGGGGGAAGGGCGTGAACACTGAAGCTTTCTTT CASSLVRGKGVNTEAFF
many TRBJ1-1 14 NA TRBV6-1 TGTGCCAGCAGCGAACAGGGAGGCGGCACTGAAGCTTTCTTT CASSEQGGGTEAFF
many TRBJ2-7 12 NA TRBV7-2 TGTGCCAGCAGCCCACGAGGAGTTGAGCAGTACTTC CASSPRGVEQYF
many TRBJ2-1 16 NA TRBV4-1 TGCGCCAGCAGCCCTGAGGTGGACCGCTCCTACAATGAGCAGTTCTTC CASSPEVDRSYNEQFF
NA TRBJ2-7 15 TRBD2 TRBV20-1 TGCAGTGCTAGGGATCCGAGCGGGAGGTATAACGAGCAGTACTTC CSARDPSGRYNEQYF
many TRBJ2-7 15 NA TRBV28 TGTGCCAGCAGGCCTCAGGGACTTAGCTCCTACGAGCAGTACTTC CASRPQGLSSYEQYF
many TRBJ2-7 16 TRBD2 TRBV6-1 TGTGCCAGCAGTCCCACTACTAGCGGCGCATCCTACGAGCAGTACTTC CASSPTTSGASYEQYF
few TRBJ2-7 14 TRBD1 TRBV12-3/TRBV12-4 TGTGCCAGCAGCGCAACAGGACAGGCCTACGAGCAGTCCTTC CASSATGQAYEQSF
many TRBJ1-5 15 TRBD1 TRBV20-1 TGCAGTGCTGAGGGACAGGCCGATAGCAATCAGCCCCAGCATTTT CSAEGQADSNQPQHF
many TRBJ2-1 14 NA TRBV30 TGTGCCTGTTTAGCGGAAAGCTCCTACAATGAGCAGTTCTTC CACLAESSYNEQFF
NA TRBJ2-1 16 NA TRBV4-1 TGCGCCAGCAGCCAAGAAGGTGAGGAACCCTACAATGAGCAGTTCTTC CASSQEGEEPYNEQFF
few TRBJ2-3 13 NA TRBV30 TGTGCCTGCGTGGGCGGGATAAAAGATACGCAGTATTTT CACVGGIKDTQYF
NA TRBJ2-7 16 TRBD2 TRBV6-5 TGTGCCAGCAGTTACTCGTCTAGCGGGGCCACCTACGAGCAGTACTTC CASSYSSSGATYEQYF
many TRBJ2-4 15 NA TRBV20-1 TGCAGTACAGCTATGGAGAATCTAGCCAAAAACATTCAGTACTTC CSTAMENLAKNIQYF
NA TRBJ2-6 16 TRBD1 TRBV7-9 TGTGCCAGCAGCAGAGCAGGGGGCTCGGGGGCCAACGTCCTGACTTTC CASSRAGGSGANVLTF
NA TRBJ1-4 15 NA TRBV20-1 TGCAGTGCCACCGCGGGGTTGGGGCCAGGTGAAAAACTGTTTTTT CSATAGLGPGEKLFF
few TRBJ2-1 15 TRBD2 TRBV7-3 TGTGCCAGCAGCGTAGGACTAGTCGACCGTAATGAGCAGTTCTTC CASSVGLVDRNEQFF
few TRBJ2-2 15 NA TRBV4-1 TGCGCCAGCAGGGCGCCAGGGTCGAACACCGGGGAGCTGTTTTTT CASRAPGSNTGELFF
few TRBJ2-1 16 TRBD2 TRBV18 TGTGCCAGCTCACCACGGTCTAGCGGGAGGGATAATGAGCAGTTCTTC CASSPRSSGRDNEQFF